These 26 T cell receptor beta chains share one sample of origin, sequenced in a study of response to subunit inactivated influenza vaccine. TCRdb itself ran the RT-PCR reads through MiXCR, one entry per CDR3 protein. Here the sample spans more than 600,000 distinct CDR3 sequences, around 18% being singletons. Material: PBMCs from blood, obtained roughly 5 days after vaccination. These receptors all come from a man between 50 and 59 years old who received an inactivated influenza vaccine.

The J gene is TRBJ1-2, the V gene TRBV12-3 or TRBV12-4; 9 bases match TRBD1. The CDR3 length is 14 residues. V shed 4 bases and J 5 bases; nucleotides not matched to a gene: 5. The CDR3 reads CASSWDRVKYGYTF. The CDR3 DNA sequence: TGTGCCAGCAGTTGGGACAGGGTTAAATATGGCTACACCTTC.

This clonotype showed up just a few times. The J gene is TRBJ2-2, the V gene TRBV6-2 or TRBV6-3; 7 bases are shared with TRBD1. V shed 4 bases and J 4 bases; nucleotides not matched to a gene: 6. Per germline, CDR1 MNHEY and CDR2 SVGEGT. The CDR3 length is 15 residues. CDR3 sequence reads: CASSLADRTTGELFF. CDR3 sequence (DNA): TGTGCCAGCAGTTTGGCGGACAGGACCACCGGGGAGCTGTTTTTT.

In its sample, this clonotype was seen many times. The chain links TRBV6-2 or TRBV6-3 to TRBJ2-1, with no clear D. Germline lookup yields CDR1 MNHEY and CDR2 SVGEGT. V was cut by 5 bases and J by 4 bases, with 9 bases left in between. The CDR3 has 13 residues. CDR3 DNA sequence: TGTGCCAGCAGTACGACTGTATACAATGAGCAGTTCTTC. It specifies CASSTTVYNEQFF.

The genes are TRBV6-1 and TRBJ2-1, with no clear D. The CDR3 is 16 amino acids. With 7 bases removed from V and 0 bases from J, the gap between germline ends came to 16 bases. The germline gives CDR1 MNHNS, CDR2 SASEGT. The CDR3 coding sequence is TGTGCCAGCACCCGTGCCCCTGAGAGCTCCTACAATGAGCAGTTCTTC. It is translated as CASTRAPESSYNEQFF.

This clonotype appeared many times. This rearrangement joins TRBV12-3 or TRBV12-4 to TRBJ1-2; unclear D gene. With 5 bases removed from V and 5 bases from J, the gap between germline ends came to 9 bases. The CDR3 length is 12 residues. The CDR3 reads CASSAASYGYTF. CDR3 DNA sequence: TGTGCCAGCAGTGCTGCTTCGTATGGCTACACCTTC.

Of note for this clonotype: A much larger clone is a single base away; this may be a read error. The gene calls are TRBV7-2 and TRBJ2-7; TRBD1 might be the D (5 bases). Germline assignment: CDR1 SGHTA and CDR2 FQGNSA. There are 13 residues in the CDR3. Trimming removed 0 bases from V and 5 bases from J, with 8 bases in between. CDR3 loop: CASSLAIRDEQYF. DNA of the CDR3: TGTGCCAGCAGCTTAGCGATCAGGGACGAGCAGTACTTC. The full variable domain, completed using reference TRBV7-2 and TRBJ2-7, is GAGVSQSPSNKVTEKGKDVELRCDPISGHTALYWYRQSLGQGLEFLIYFQGNSAPDKSGLPSDRFSAERTGGSVSTLTIQRTQQEDSAVYLCASSLAIRDEQYFGPGTRLTVT.

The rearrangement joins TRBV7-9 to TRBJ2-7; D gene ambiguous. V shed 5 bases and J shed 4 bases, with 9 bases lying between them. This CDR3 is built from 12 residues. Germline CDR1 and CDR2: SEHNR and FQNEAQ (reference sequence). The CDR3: CASSVNKYEQYF. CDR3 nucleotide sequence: TGTGCCAGCAGCGTCAATAAATACGAGCAGTACTTC. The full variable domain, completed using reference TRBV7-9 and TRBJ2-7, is DTGVSQNPRHKITKRGQNVTFRCDPISEHNRLYWYRQTLGQGPEFLTYFQNEAQLEKSRLLSDRFSAERPKGSFSTLEIQRTEQGDSAMYLCASSVNKYEQYFGPGTRLTVT.

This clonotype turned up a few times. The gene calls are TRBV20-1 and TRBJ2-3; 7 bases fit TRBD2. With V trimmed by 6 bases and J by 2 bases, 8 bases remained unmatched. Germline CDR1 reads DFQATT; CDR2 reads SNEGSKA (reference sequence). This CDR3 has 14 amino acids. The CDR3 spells CSATSAFNTDTQYF. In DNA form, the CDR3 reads TGCAGTGCAACTAGCGCCTTCAACACAGATACGCAGTATTTT.

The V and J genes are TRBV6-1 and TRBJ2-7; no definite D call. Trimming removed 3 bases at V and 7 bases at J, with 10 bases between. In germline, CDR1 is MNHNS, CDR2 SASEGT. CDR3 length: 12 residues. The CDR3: CASSEVSWEQYF. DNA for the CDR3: TGTGCCAGCAGTGAGGTGTCGTGGGAGCAGTACTTC.

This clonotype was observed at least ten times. This CDR3 is CATSPTTRVENIQYF. In nucleotides, the CDR3 is TGTGCCACCAGCCCCACGACACGGGTCGAAAACATTCAGTACTTC. The chain uses TRBV15 and TRBJ2-4, with D hard to call. The CDR3 spans 15 residues. Germline V gives CDR1 LNHNV, CDR2 YYDKDF (reference sequence). The ends were cut back, 5 bases at V and 5 bases at J, with 16 bases in the middle. The full variable domain, rest sourced from reference TRBV15 and TRBJ2-4, is DAMVIQNPRYQVTQFGKPVTLSCSQTLNHNVMYWYQQKSSQAPKLLFHYYDKDFNNEADTPDNFQSRRPNTSFCFLDIRSPGLGDTAMYLCATSPTTRVENIQYFGAGTRLSVL.

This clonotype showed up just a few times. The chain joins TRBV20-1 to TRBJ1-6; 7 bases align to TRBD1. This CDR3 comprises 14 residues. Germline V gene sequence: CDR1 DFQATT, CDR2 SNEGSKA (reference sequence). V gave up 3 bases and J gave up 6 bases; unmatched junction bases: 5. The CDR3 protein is CSASNRDSNSPLHF. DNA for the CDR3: TGCAGTGCTAGTAACCGGGACAGTAATTCACCCCTCCACTTT.

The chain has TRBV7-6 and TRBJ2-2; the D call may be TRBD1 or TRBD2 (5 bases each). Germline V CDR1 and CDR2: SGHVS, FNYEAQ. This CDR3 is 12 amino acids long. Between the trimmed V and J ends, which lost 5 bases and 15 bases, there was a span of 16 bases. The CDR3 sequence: CASSNWDARVFF. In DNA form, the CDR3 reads TGTGCCAGCAGCAATTGGGACGCCAGGGTGTTTTTT. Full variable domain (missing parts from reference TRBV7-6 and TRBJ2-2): GAGVSQSPRYKVTKRGQDVALRCDPISGHVSLYWYRQALGQGPEFLTYFNYEAQQDKSGLPNDRFSAERPEGSISTLTIQRTEQRDSAMYRCASSNWDARVFFGEGSRLTVL.

The CDR3 region has the DNA TGTGCCAGCTGTCGGGACAGGGGGCGAGAGACCCAGTACTTC. It yields the protein CASCRDRGRETQYF. The chain employs TRBV11-2 and TRBJ2-5; TRBD1 matches at 12 bases. CDR3 length equals 14 residues. Unmatched junction bases numbered 5, after V lost 8 bases and J lost 4 bases. Germline assignment: CDR1 SGHAT and CDR2 FQNNGV.

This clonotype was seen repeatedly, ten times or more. The chain's CDR3 is CSVPPPGQIYNEQFF. In nucleotides, the CDR3 is TGCAGCGTCCCCCCTCCGGGACAGATCTACAATGAGCAGTTCTTC. J is TRBJ2-1 and V is TRBV29-1, with 7 bases lining up with TRBD1. The CDR3 runs 15 residues. The V segment lost 6 bases and the J segment 3 bases; nucleotides outside the gene matches: 11. Germline V gene sequence: CDR1 SQVTM, CDR2 ANQGSEA.

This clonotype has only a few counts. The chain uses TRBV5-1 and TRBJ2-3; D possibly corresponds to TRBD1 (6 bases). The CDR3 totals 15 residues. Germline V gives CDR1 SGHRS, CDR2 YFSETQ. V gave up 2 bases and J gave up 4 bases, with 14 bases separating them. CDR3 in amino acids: CASSFPTGGSDTQYF. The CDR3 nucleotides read TGCGCCAGCAGCTTCCCGACAGGCGGCTCAGATACGCAGTATTTT.

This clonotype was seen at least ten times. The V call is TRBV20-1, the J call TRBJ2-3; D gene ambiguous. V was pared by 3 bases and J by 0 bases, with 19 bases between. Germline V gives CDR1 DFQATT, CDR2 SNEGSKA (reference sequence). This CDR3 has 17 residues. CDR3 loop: CSASARRTLESTDTQYF. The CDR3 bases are TGCAGTGCTAGCGCTCGCCGGACGTTAGAGAGCACAGATACGCAGTATTTT.

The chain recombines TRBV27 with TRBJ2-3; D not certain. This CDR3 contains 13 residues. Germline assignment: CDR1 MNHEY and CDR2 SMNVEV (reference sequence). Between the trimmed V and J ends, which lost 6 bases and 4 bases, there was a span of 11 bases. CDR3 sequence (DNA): TGTGCCAGCAGACGGCAGTTAGCAGATACGCAGTATTTT. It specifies CASRRQLADTQYF.

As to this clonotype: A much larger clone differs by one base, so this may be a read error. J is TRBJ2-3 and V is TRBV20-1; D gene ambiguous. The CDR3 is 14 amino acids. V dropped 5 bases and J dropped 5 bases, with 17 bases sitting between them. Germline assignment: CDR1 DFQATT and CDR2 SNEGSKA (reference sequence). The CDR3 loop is CSAGPAMSEDTQYF. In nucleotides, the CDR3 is TGCAGTGCTGGTCCAGCGATGTCGGAAGATACGCAGTATTTT.

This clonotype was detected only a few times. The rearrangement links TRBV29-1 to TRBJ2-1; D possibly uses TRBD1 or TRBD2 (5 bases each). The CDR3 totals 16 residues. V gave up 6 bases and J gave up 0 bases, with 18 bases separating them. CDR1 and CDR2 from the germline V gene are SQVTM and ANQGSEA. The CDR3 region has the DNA TGCAGCGTCGTATCGGGGACCGCCAGCTCCTACAATGAGCAGTTCTTC. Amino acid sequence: CSVVSGTASSYNEQFF.

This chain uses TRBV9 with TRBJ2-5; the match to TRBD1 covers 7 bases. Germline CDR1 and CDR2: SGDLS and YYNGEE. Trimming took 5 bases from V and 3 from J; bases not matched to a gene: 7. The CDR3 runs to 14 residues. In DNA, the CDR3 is TGTGCCAGCAGGAGAGGGGGCAGCGAAGAGACCCAGTACTTC. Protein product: CASRRGGSEETQYF. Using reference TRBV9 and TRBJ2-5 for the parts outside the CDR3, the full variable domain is DSGVTQTPKHLITATGQRVTLRCSPRSGDLSVYWYQQSLDQGLQFLIQYYNGEERAKGNILERFSAQQFPDLHSELNLSSLELGDSALYFCASRRGGSEETQYFGPGTRLLVL.

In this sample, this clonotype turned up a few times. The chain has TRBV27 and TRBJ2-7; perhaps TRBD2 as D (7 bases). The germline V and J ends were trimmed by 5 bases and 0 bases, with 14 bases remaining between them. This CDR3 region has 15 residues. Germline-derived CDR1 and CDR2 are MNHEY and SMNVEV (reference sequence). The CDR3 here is CASSIGGGLSYEQYF. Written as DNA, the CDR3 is TGTGCCAGCAGTATAGGGGGGGGCCTCTCCTACGAGCAGTACTTC.

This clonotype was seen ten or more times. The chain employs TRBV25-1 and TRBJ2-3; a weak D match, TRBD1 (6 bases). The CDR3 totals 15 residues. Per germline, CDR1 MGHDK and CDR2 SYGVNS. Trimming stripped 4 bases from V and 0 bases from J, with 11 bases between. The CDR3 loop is CASSARQASTDTQYF. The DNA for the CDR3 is TGTGCCAGCAGTGCAAGACAGGCGAGCACAGATACGCAGTATTTT.

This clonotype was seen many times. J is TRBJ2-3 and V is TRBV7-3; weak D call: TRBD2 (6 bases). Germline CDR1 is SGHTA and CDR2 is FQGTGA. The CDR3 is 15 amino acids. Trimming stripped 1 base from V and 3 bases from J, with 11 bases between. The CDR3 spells CASSLIPGGTDTQYF. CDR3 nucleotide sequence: TGTGCCAGCAGCTTAATCCCCGGGGGTACAGATACGCAGTATTTT. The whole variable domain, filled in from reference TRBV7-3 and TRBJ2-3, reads GAGVSQTPSNKVTEKGKYVELRCDPISGHTALYWYRQSLGQGPEFLIYFQGTGAADDSGLPNDRFFAVRPEGSVSTLKIQRTERGDSAVYLCASSLIPGGTDTQYFGPGTRLTVL.

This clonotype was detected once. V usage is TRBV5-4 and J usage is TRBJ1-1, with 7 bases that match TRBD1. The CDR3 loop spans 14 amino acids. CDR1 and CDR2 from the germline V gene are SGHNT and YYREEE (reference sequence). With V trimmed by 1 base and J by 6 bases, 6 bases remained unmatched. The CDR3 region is CASSLTGEGPEAFF. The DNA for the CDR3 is TGTGCCAGCAGCTTGACAGGGGAGGGTCCTGAAGCTTTCTTT.

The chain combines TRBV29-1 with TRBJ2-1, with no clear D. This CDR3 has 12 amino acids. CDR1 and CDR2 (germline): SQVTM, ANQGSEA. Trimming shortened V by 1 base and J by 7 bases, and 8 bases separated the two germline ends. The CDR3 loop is CSVEVLGNEQFF. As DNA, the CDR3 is TGCAGCGTTGAAGTGCTGGGGAATGAGCAGTTCTTC.

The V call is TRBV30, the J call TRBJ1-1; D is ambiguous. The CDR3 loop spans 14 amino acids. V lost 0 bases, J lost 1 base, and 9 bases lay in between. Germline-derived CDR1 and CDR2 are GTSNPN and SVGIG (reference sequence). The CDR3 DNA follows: TGTGCCTGGAGTGTAGTACCTTCGAACACTGAAGCTTTCTTT. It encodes CAWSVVPSNTEAFF.